Listed below are T cell receptor beta chains from one sample, sequenced in a study of shared clonotypes between healthy human individuals. Produced via immunoSEQ multiplex PCR; TCRdb's table is partial and in-frame only. This table has hundreds of thousands of clones, about 95% appearing once. The material sequenced was naive CD8+ T cells sorted from blood. All receptors derive from a woman aged 30 to 39 in good health. CDR3s include the opening cysteine and the closing phenylalanine or tryptophan. The D gene is left open where the match is weak. For some rows the clone size is stated as once, few or many, or as a class when expanded; others skip it.

clone size: -; J gene: TRBJ2-7; D gene: TRBD2; CDR3 length: 15; V gene: TRBV5-1; CDR3 protein: CASSYSGIIDYEQYF; CDR3 DNA: TGCGCCAGCAGCTACAGCGGGATAATTGATTACGAGCAGTACTTC
clone size: -; J gene: TRBJ1-5; D gene: TRBD1; CDR3 length: 16; V gene: TRBV28; CDR3 protein: CASSLDPTGGHQPQHF; CDR3 DNA: TGTGCCAGCAGTTTAGATCCCACAGGGGGTCATCAGCCCCAGCATTTT
clone size: -; J gene: TRBJ2-2; D gene: TRBD2; CDR3 length: 13; V gene: TRBV30; CDR3 protein: CAWSSGTSGELFF; CDR3 DNA: TGTGCCTGGTCCTCCGGGACTAGCGGGGAGCTGTTTTTT
clone size: once; J gene: TRBJ1-3; D gene: -; CDR3 length: 14; V gene: TRBV5-6; CDR3 protein: CASSYGQSGNTIYF; CDR3 DNA: TGTGCCAGCAGCTACGGACAATCAGGAAACACCATATATTTT
clone size: -; J gene: TRBJ1-2; D gene: -; CDR3 length: 13; V gene: TRBV14; CDR3 protein: CASSDIHDYGYTF; CDR3 DNA: TGTGCCAGCAGCGACATCCATGACTATGGCTACACCTTC
clone size: once; J gene: TRBJ1-1; D gene: TRBD1; CDR3 length: 20; V gene: TRBV19; CDR3 protein: CASSILRQGAVWTRGTEAFF; CDR3 DNA: TGTGCCAGTAGTATTCTTCGTCAGGGGGCTGTGTGGACCCGGGGAACTGAAGCTTTCTTT
clone size: -; J gene: TRBJ1-1; D gene: -; CDR3 length: 15; V gene: TRBV28; CDR3 protein: CASSLSPGGNTEAFF; CDR3 DNA: TGTGCCAGCAGTTTATCGCCGGGGGGGAACACTGAAGCTTTCTTT
clone size: -; J gene: TRBJ1-2; D gene: -; CDR3 length: 15; V gene: TRBV19; CDR3 protein: CASSLPGQENYGYTF; CDR3 DNA: TGTGCCAGTAGTTTACCGGGACAAGAGAACTATGGCTACACCTTC
clone size: -; J gene: TRBJ2-2; D gene: -; CDR3 length: 18; V gene: TRBV5-1; CDR3 protein: CASSFDVQGMGDTGELFF; CDR3 DNA: TGCGCCAGCAGCTTCGACGTCCAGGGAATGGGAGACACCGGGGAGCTGTTTTTT
clone size: -; J gene: TRBJ2-5; D gene: TRBD1; CDR3 length: 15; V gene: TRBV7-9; CDR3 protein: CASSSGQGWEETQYF; CDR3 DNA: TGTGCCAGCAGCTCGGGACAGGGTTGGGAGGAGACCCAGTACTTC
clone size: -; J gene: TRBJ2-7; D gene: -; CDR3 length: 14; V gene: TRBV4-1; CDR3 protein: CASSQVVTAYEQYF; CDR3 DNA: TGCGCCAGCAGCCAAGTAGTCACAGCCTACGAGCAGTACTTC
clone size: -; J gene: TRBJ1-1; D gene: -; CDR3 length: 14; V gene: TRBV4-1; CDR3 protein: CASSQGRGGTEAFF; CDR3 DNA: TGCGCCAGCAGCCAAGGCAGGGGAGGAACTGAAGCTTTCTTT
clone size: -; J gene: TRBJ2-1; D gene: -; CDR3 length: 13; V gene: TRBV27; CDR3 protein: CASATGRGNEQFF; CDR3 DNA: TGTGCCAGCGCTACAGGGCGGGGGAATGAGCAGTTCTTC
clone size: -; J gene: TRBJ2-3; D gene: -; CDR3 length: 13; V gene: TRBV11-2; CDR3 protein: CASSSYGTDTQYF; CDR3 DNA: TGTGCCAGCAGCTCGTATGGCACAGATACGCAGTATTTT
clone size: -; J gene: TRBJ2-2; D gene: -; CDR3 length: 16; V gene: TRBV11-2; CDR3 protein: CASSSVESSNTGELFF; CDR3 DNA: TGTGCCAGCAGTTCCGTTGAGTCTTCGAACACCGGGGAGCTGTTTTTT
clone size: -; J gene: TRBJ2-3; D gene: TRBD2; CDR3 length: 15; V gene: TRBV19; CDR3 protein: CASSSTSGRADTQYF; CDR3 DNA: TGTGCCAGTAGTTCGACTAGCGGGAGGGCAGATACGCAGTATTTT
clone size: -; J gene: TRBJ2-7; D gene: -; CDR3 length: 14; V gene: TRBV5-1; CDR3 protein: CASSAGDGHYEQYF; CDR3 DNA: TGCGCCAGCAGCGCTGGGGACGGCCACTACGAGCAGTACTTC
clone size: -; J gene: TRBJ2-7; D gene: -; CDR3 length: 14; V gene: TRBV9; CDR3 protein: CASSVGASSYEQYF; CDR3 DNA: TGTGCCAGCAGCGTAGGCGCTAGCTCCTACGAGCAGTACTTC
clone size: -; J gene: TRBJ2-7; D gene: -; CDR3 length: 16; V gene: TRBV7-1; CDR3 protein: CASSLTSRAPPYEQYF; CDR3 DNA: TGTGCCAGCAGCTTAACTTCGCGGGCGCCTCCGTACGAGCAGTACTTC
clone size: -; J gene: TRBJ2-1; D gene: TRBD2; CDR3 length: 15; V gene: TRBV5-1; CDR3 protein: CASRKGLAGVNEQFF; CDR3 DNA: TGCGCCAGCAGAAAGGGACTAGCGGGAGTAAATGAGCAGTTCTTC
clone size: -; J gene: TRBJ2-2; D gene: -; CDR3 length: 16; V gene: TRBV10-2; CDR3 protein: CATKRTGGANTGELFF; CDR3 DNA: TGCGCCACGAAGAGGACGGGCGGGGCGAACACCGGGGAGCTGTTTTTT
clone size: -; J gene: TRBJ1-2; D gene: TRBD1; CDR3 length: 15; V gene: TRBV19; CDR3 protein: CASSAGQGYNYGYTF; CDR3 DNA: TGTGCCAGTAGTGCTGGACAGGGCTATAACTATGGCTACACCTTC
clone size: once; J gene: TRBJ2-7; D gene: TRBD2; CDR3 length: 14; V gene: TRBV13; CDR3 protein: CASRNLRETYEQYF; CDR3 DNA: TGTGCCAGCAGGAATTTGCGGGAGACCTACGAGCAGTACTTC
clone size: -; J gene: TRBJ2-7; D gene: -; CDR3 length: 10; V gene: TRBV25-1; CDR3 protein: CASSESEQYF; CDR3 DNA: TGTGCCAGCAGTGAATCCGAGCAGTACTTC
clone size: once; J gene: TRBJ2-3; D gene: -; CDR3 length: 9; V gene: TRBV20-1; CDR3 protein: CSVPDTQYF; CDR3 DNA: TGCAGTGTTCCAGATACGCAGTATTTT
clone size: -; J gene: TRBJ2-7; D gene: TRBD1; CDR3 length: 15; V gene: TRBV2; CDR3 protein: CASSSPGQGAYEQYF; CDR3 DNA: TGTGCCAGCAGTTCCCCGGGACAGGGGGCTTACGAGCAGTACTTC
clone size: -; J gene: TRBJ2-1; D gene: -; CDR3 length: 15; V gene: TRBV7-8; CDR3 protein: CASSLAGGRYNEQFF; CDR3 DNA: TGTGCCAGCAGCTTAGCGGGAGGCCGTTACAATGAGCAGTTCTTC
clone size: -; J gene: TRBJ1-1; D gene: -; CDR3 length: 14; V gene: TRBV27; CDR3 protein: CATVSVGTNTEAFF; CDR3 DNA: TGTGCCACGGTGTCAGTTGGTACTAACACTGAAGCTTTCTTT
clone size: -; J gene: TRBJ2-7; D gene: -; CDR3 length: 12; V gene: TRBV15; CDR3 protein: CATMSQGYEQYF; CDR3 DNA: TGTGCCACCATGTCACAGGGCTACGAGCAGTACTTC
clone size: -; J gene: TRBJ1-2; D gene: -; CDR3 length: 14; V gene: TRBV19; CDR3 protein: CASSVTTGNYGYTF; CDR3 DNA: TGTGCCAGTAGTGTAACGACGGGAAACTATGGCTACACCTTC
clone size: -; J gene: TRBJ2-7; D gene: -; CDR3 length: 14; V gene: TRBV27; CDR3 protein: CASSLLPGGYEQYF; CDR3 DNA: TGTGCCAGCAGTTTATTGCCAGGAGGCTACGAGCAGTACTTC
clone size: -; J gene: TRBJ2-7; D gene: -; CDR3 length: 13; V gene: TRBV7-9; CDR3 protein: CASSLSDVYEQYF; CDR3 DNA: TGTGCCAGCAGCTTGTCAGACGTCTACGAGCAGTACTTC
clone size: -; J gene: TRBJ2-7; D gene: -; CDR3 length: 14; V gene: TRBV27; CDR3 protein: CASSLAGYSYEQYF; CDR3 DNA: TGTGCCAGCAGTTTGGCAGGGTACTCCTACGAGCAGTACTTC
clone size: -; J gene: TRBJ2-7; D gene: -; CDR3 length: 13; V gene: TRBV5-1; CDR3 protein: CASSFGGDYEQYF; CDR3 DNA: TGCGCCAGCAGCTTCGGGGGTGACTACGAGCAGTACTTC
clone size: -; J gene: TRBJ2-7; D gene: -; CDR3 length: 14; V gene: TRBV5-6; CDR3 protein: CASSYLGDGYEQYF; CDR3 DNA: TGTGCCAGCAGTTATCTTGGGGACGGCTACGAGCAGTACTTC
clone size: -; J gene: TRBJ2-1; D gene: -; CDR3 length: 15; V gene: TRBV9; CDR3 protein: CASSAHPDLVNEQFF; CDR3 DNA: TGTGCCAGCAGCGCCCACCCTGACTTAGTCAATGAGCAGTTCTTC
clone size: -; J gene: TRBJ1-5; D gene: TRBD1; CDR3 length: 14; V gene: TRBV5-6; CDR3 protein: CASSLGTGVGPQHF; CDR3 DNA: TGTGCCAGCAGCCTCGGGACAGGGGTAGGTCCCCAGCATTTT
clone size: -; J gene: TRBJ1-2; D gene: -; CDR3 length: 14; V gene: TRBV29-1; CDR3 protein: CSVEDLGAVYGYTF; CDR3 DNA: TGCAGCGTTGAAGATCTTGGGGCAGTCTATGGCTACACCTTC
clone size: -; J gene: TRBJ2-7; D gene: TRBD2; CDR3 length: 14; V gene: TRBV13; CDR3 protein: CASSQGLAVYEQYF; CDR3 DNA: TGTGCCAGCAGCCAGGGACTAGCGGTCTACGAGCAGTACTTC
clone size: -; J gene: TRBJ1-5; D gene: -; CDR3 length: 12; V gene: TRBV6-4; CDR3 protein: CASTRRDQPQHF; CDR3 DNA: TGTGCCAGCACCCGACGGGACCAGCCCCAGCATTTT
clone size: -; J gene: TRBJ2-5; D gene: -; CDR3 length: 16; V gene: TRBV7-9; CDR3 protein: CASSHETRTAEETQYF; CDR3 DNA: TGTGCCAGCAGCCACGAAACCAGGACAGCTGAAGAGACCCAGTACTTC
clone size: -; J gene: TRBJ2-1; D gene: -; CDR3 length: 12; V gene: TRBV7-9; CDR3 protein: CASSPKDNEQFF; CDR3 DNA: TGTGCCAGCAGCCCTAAGGACAATGAGCAGTTCTTC
clone size: -; J gene: TRBJ2-2; D gene: -; CDR3 length: 17; V gene: TRBV18; CDR3 protein: CASSPPLTRVGTGELFF; CDR3 DNA: TGTGCCAGCTCACCACCGTTGACCAGAGTTGGGACCGGGGAGCTGTTTTTT
clone size: -; J gene: TRBJ2-7; D gene: -; CDR3 length: 14; V gene: TRBV11-2; CDR3 protein: CASSLSTGRYEQYF; CDR3 DNA: TGTGCCAGCAGCCTGAGCACTGGCCGCTACGAGCAGTACTTC
clone size: -; J gene: TRBJ2-1; D gene: -; CDR3 length: 12; V gene: TRBV29-1; CDR3 protein: CSVEAEAKEQFF; CDR3 DNA: TGCAGCGTTGAAGCGGAGGCAAAAGAGCAGTTCTTC
clone size: once; J gene: TRBJ2-7; D gene: -; CDR3 length: 13; V gene: TRBV5-6; CDR3 protein: CASSLRNSYEQYF; CDR3 DNA: TGTGCCAGCAGCTTGCGAAACTCCTACGAGCAGTACTTC
clone size: -; J gene: TRBJ2-7; D gene: TRBD1; CDR3 length: 16; V gene: TRBV5-8; CDR3 protein: CASSQFGTGITYEQYF; CDR3 DNA: TGTGCCAGCAGCCAATTCGGGACAGGGATTACCTACGAGCAGTACTTC
clone size: -; J gene: TRBJ2-1; D gene: -; CDR3 length: 14; V gene: TRBV28; CDR3 protein: CASKDGSSYNEQFF; CDR3 DNA: TGTGCCAGCAAGGACGGGAGCTCCTACAATGAGCAGTTCTTC